This TCR beta chain was retrieved from a study of identifying expanded T cells in peripheral blood. V lost 3 bases, J lost 6 bases, and 19 bases lay in between. The CDR3 totals 16 residues. The repertoire was sequenced with immunoSEQ multiplex PCR; TCRdb's copy has only in-frame clones and lacks some. The profile shows around 100,000 clones, 75% to 90% of them singletons. The sequenced sample consisted of blood. The TCR comes from a person aged 18 to 75 in good health. The chain is built from TRBV5-3 and TRBJ1-5; possible D gene TRBD1, 6 bases. TRBV5-3 is recorded as an ORF, its role being uncertain. The CDR3 nucleotides read TGTGCCAGAAGCTCGGATAGGGACACCCGCGGTCAGCCCCAGCATTTT. This gives the protein CARSSDRDTRGQPQHF.